This TCR beta chain was sequenced during a study of control samples from healthy donors and cancer patients. Here immunoSEQ multiplex PCR was the method, and the copy in TCRdb shows in-frame clones only, minus some. The sample contains over 100,000 clones, about 92% of which appear only once. The germline V gene has CDR1 SNHLY and CDR2 FYNNEI. Trimming removed 3 bases from V and 8 bases from J, with 8 bases in between. The CDR3 consists of 11 residues. This chain links TRBV2 with TRBJ2-7, with a tentative D call TRBD1 (5 bases). The origin of this receptor is a woman aged 18-29 years in good health. The sample taken for sequencing was blood. The DNA for the CDR3 is TGTGCCAGCAGTGACAGGGCCAAGCAGTACTTC. As protein: CASSDRAKQYF.